This T cell receptor (beta chain) was identified in a study of cytomegalovirus exposure and HLA in healthy donors. Trimming removed 2 bases from V and 0 bases from J, with 17 bases in between. Germline V gives CDR1 SEHNR, CDR2 FQNEAQ (reference sequence). The CDR3 has 18 residues. PCR amplification relied on 60 Vbeta primers (plus 13 Jbeta primers). Only in-frame clones appear in the TCRdb table, and some are missing; sequencing was by immunoSEQ multiplex PCR. This table holds fewer than 200,000 clones, around 79% found once. Study results and limitations: Reportedly, HLA-A and HLA-B alleles of most subjects were accurately predicted from TCR beta. Per a later analysis, roughly 17,000 TCR beta sequences showed association with HLA alleles at 0.05 false discovery rate. Several V segments, TRBV6-2 and TRBV6-3 among them, could not be told apart and were dropped. The study had only CMV serostatus as immune exposure information.

As regards this clone: Antigen specificity is unknown.

Sequenced material: PBMCs. The V and J genes are TRBV7-9 and TRBJ2-1; TRBD2 is a possible D gene (6 bases). The receptor was isolated from a woman between 35 and 50 years old in good health and CMV-seronegative. The CDR3 coding sequence is TGTGCCAGCAGCTTAATAGCGGTTGTCCCGAGCTCCTACAATGAGCAGTTCTTC. This translates into CASSLIAVVPSSYNEQFF.